These 19 T cell receptor beta chains were sequenced from one sample in a study of molecular identifiers for immune sequencing clone quantification. TCRdb itself ran the PCR reads through MiXCR, one entry per CDR3 protein. The table shows hundreds of thousands of distinct CDR3 sequences, with 24% occurring only once. Sequences were obtained from naive CD8+ T cells from blood, with Jurkat cell RNA spiked in. Subset: FACS-sorted CD8+CD4-CCR7+CD45RA+ naive T cells. These receptors were taken from a human donor in good health. Some libraries in this study had Jurkat cell RNA spiked in.

This clonotype has a handful of counts. V gene TRBV6-5 combines with J gene TRBJ2-7; 8 nucleotides agree with TRBD1. The V gene end was trimmed by 6 bases and the J gene end by 0 bases; junction bases not matched to a gene: 10. Germline CDR1 is MNHEY and CDR2 is SVGAGI. The CDR3 sequence is 16 residues long. The CDR3 reads CASSKVRTGSSYEQYF. In DNA form, the CDR3 reads TGTGCCAGCAGCAAGGTTCGGACAGGGAGCTCCTACGAGCAGTACTTC.

The chain recombines TRBV6-6 with TRBJ2-7; TRBD2 matches 9 bases. The germline CDR1 and CDR2 sequences are MNHNY and SVGAGI (reference sequence). The trim removed 5 bases at V and 3 bases at J, leaving 5 bases unmatched. The CDR3 contains 14 residues. As DNA, the CDR3 is TGTGCCAGCAGTACAACAGCGGGGGGCTACGAGCAGTACTTC. Encoded protein: CASSTTAGGYEQYF.

This clonotype was seen a few times. V is TRBV5-1 and J is TRBJ2-5, with D perhaps TRBD1 or TRBD2 (5 bases each). CDR1 is SGHRS, CDR2 YFSETQ, per germline. The CDR3 extends over 18 amino acids. V was clipped by 0 bases and J by 0 bases, with 18 bases between them. The CDR3 is CASSLVPTGGYDQETQYF. For the CDR3, the DNA is TGCGCCAGCAGCTTGGTGCCCACAGGAGGTTACGACCAAGAGACCCAGTACTTC.

On this clonotype itself: One end of the junction fails to match germline, which may point to a read error. The chain uses TRBV7-2 and TRBJ2-3; D unresolved. The CDR3 has 17 residues. The V gene's germline CDR1 is SGHTA and CDR2 FQGNSA. The chain's CDR3 is CAGSLEYGYTGTDTQYF. The CDR3 DNA reads TGTGCCGGCAGTTTAGAGTACGGGTATACGGGCACAGATACGCAGTATTTT.

This clonotype was seen ten or more times. V is TRBV6-1 and J is TRBJ1-5; D gene uncertain. V lost 0 bases and J 6 bases, leaving 9 bases between the germline ends. The CDR3 consists of 14 residues. Germline V gives CDR1 MNHNS, CDR2 SASEGT. The CDR3, as DNA: TGTGCCAGCAGTGAAGCGGTGGGGTTTCAGCCCCAGCATTTT. Its protein product is CASSEAVGFQPQHF.

A few counts support this clonotype. The chain has TRBV9 and TRBJ2-5; D ambiguous. The ends were cut back, 3 bases at V and 3 bases at J, with 12 bases in the middle. Germline V lookup: CDR1 SGDLS, CDR2 YYNGEE. The CDR3 runs to 14 residues. The chain's CDR3 is CASSALLREETQYF. The CDR3 DNA reads as TGTGCCAGCAGCGCGCTTTTGCGAGAAGAGACCCAGTACTTC.

Remarks on this clonotype: Mismatch with germline at one junction end may stem from a read error. The rearrangement joins TRBV2 to TRBJ1-5; perhaps TRBD1 as D (5 bases). CDR1 is SNHLY, CDR2 FYNNEI, per germline. CDR3 length: 12 amino acids. In DNA, the CDR3 is TGTGCCTGCAGTGTCAGGGTCCAGCCCCAGCATTTT. As protein: CACSVRVQPQHF.

The chain recombines TRBV4-1 with TRBJ1-4; D remains ambiguous. The CDR3 sequence is 15 residues long. The germline V and J ends were trimmed by 0 bases and 4 bases, with 9 bases remaining between them. Germline CDR1 MGHRA, CDR2 YSYEKL. The CDR3 coding sequence is TGCGCCAGCAGCCAAGAACGAGGGCTTAATGAAAAACTGTTTTTT. This translates into CASSQERGLNEKLFF.

The sample holds a few counts of this clonotype. The chain combines TRBV12-3 or TRBV12-4 with TRBJ1-1, with D hard to call. The CDR3 is made up of 15 amino acids. V lost 2 bases and J lost 0, with 10 bases in between. CDR3 nucleotide sequence: TGTGCCAGCAGTTTAATTCGGGGTATGAACACTGAAGCTTTCTTT. Translated: CASSLIRGMNTEAFF.

This clonotype was found a few times. J is TRBJ2-7 and V is TRBV5-3, with a possible D match to TRBD1 (5 bases). TRBV5-3 is annotated as an ORF whose role is uncertain. The CDR3 spans 16 residues. The CDR3 sequence: CVSSLVGPTVDYEQYF. The CDR3 region has the DNA TGTGTCAGCAGCTTGGTGGGGCCTACAGTGGACTACGAGCAGTACTTC.

This clonotype appeared once. A much bigger clone sits one base away, suggesting this may be a read error. The chain joins TRBV19 to TRBJ1-5, with D perhaps TRBD1 (5 bases). Per the germline V gene, CDR1 is LNHDA and CDR2 is SQIVND (reference sequence). The CDR3 has 15 amino acids. CDR3 in DNA: TGTGCCAGTAGCTTAGCCACCCGGGGCAATCGGCCCCAGCATTTT. Protein product: CASSLATRGNRPQHF.

A note on this clonotype: It may be a read error: a sequence one base away is much more abundant. The chain has TRBV10-3 and TRBJ2-5; D possibly corresponds to TRBD2 (6 bases). The germline gives CDR1 ENHRY, CDR2 SYGVKD. This CDR3 has 14 residues. CDR3 loop: CVISESEGLETQYF. The CDR3 DNA reads as TGTGTCATCAGTGAGTCGGAGGGACTAGAGACCCAGTACTTC.

A note on this clonotype: This may be a read error, as it is one base from a much larger clone. The chain links TRBV7-2 to TRBJ1-6; no reliable D call. Germline CDR1 and CDR2: SGHTA and FQGNSA. The CDR3 is made up of 16 amino acids. In DNA, the CDR3 is TGTGCCAGCAGCTTAGACCATGGCAGTCTAGAGTCACGCCTCCACTTT. Translated, it gives CASSLDHGSLESRLHF.

A few counts support this clonotype. The junction shows a germline mismatch at one end, possibly a read error. The rearrangement links TRBV12-5 to TRBJ2-7; D possibly corresponds to TRBD1 (6 bases). The CDR3 contains 12 residues. Germline values: CDR1 LGHNT, CDR2 FRNRAP. This CDR3 reads CASGRTAYEQYF. The CDR3, as DNA: TGTGCTAGTGGACGGACAGCCTATGAGCAGTACTTC. The full variable domain, its missing parts supplied by reference TRBV12-5 and TRBJ2-7, is DARVTQTPRHKVTEMGQEVTMRCQPILGHNTVFWYRQTMMQGLELLAYFRNRAPLDDSGMPKDRFSAEMPDATLATLKIQPSEPRDSAVYFCASGRTAYEQYFGPGTRLTVT.

The chain combines TRBV27 with TRBJ2-7; D may be TRBD2 (6 bases). Trimming shortened V by 4 bases and J by 0 bases, and 10 bases separated the two germline ends. CDR1 and CDR2 (germline): MNHEY, SMNVEV (reference sequence). This CDR3 spans 14 amino acids. The CDR3 spells CASSYAGSSYEQYF. DNA of the CDR3: TGTGCCAGCAGTTACGCGGGGAGCTCCTACGAGCAGTACTTC.

As to this clonotype: The junction departs from germline at one end; a sequencing error may be responsible. The V gene is TRBV27, the J gene TRBJ2-1; D is uncertain. CDR3 length: 12 amino acids. CDR1 MNHEY and CDR2 SMNVEV come from the germline V gene (reference sequence). CDR3 region: CASSSPNNEQLF. The DNA for the CDR3 is TGTGCCAGCAGTTCGCCTAACAATGAGCAGTTATTC.

This clonotype was counted ten times or more. V gene TRBV7-3 combines with J gene TRBJ2-1; D assignment may be TRBD1 or TRBD2 (5 bases each). Germline V gives CDR1 SGHTA, CDR2 FQGTGA. The CDR3 sequence is 14 residues long. Trimming stripped 2 bases from V and 8 bases from J, with 13 bases between. The CDR3 loop reads CASSLVSRGDEQFF. In DNA, the CDR3 is TGTGCCAGCAGCTTAGTTTCTAGAGGGGATGAGCAGTTCTTC.

This clonotype was seen a handful of times. The CDR3 is CSARDLTGTASTDTQYF. The DNA of the CDR3 is TGCAGTGCTAGAGATCTTACCGGGACGGCTAGCACAGATACGCAGTATTTT. This sequence joins TRBV20-1 and TRBJ2-3, with D perhaps being TRBD1 or TRBD2 (5 bases each). The ends were cut back, 0 bases at V and 0 bases at J, with 16 bases in the middle. CDR3 length: 17 amino acids. The germline CDR1 and CDR2 sequences are DFQATT and SNEGSKA (reference sequence).

This clonotype was detected many times. CDR3 bases: TGTGCCAGCAGCGTACAGGACGCAGATACGCAGTATTTT. Amino acids: CASSVQDADTQYF. The V call is TRBV9, the J call TRBJ2-3; D gene unclear. Looked up from germline, CDR1 is SGDLS and CDR2 is YYNGEE. The CDR3 has 13 amino acids. The V and J ends lost 1 base and 4 bases respectively, with 7 bases between them.